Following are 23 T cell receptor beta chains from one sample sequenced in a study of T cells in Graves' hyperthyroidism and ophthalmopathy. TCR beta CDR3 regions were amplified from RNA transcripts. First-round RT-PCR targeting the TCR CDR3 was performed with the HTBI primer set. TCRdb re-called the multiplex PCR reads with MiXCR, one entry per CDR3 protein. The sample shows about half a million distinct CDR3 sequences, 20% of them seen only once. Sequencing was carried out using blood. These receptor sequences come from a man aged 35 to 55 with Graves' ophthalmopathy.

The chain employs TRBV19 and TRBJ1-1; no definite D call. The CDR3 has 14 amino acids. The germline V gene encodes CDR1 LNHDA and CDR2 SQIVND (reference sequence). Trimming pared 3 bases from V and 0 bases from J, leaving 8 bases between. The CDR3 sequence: CASSIGQLNTEAFF. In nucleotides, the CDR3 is TGTGCCAGTAGTATTGGGCAATTGAACACTGAAGCTTTCTTT.

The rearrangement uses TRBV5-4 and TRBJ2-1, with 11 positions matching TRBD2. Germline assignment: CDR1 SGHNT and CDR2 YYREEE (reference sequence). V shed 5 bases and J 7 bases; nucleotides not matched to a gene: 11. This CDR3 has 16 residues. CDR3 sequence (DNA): TGTGCCAGCAGACCCGCCCCCCTAGCGGGAGGAAATGAGCAGTTCTTC. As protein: CASRPAPLAGGNEQFF.

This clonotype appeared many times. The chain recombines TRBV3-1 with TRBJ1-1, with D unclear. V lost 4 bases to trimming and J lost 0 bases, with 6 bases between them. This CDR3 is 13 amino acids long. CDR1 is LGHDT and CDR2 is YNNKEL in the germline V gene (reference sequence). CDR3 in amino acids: CASSPLMNTEAFF. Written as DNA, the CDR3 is TGTGCCAGCAGCCCCCTCATGAACACTGAAGCTTTCTTT.

The CDR3 reads CSAARGGSTEAFF. CDR3 DNA: TGCAGTGCTGCCCGGGGGGGAAGCACTGAAGCTTTCTTT. The chain recombines TRBV20-1 with TRBJ1-1; possible D gene TRBD1, 5 bases. Trimming removed 5 bases at V and 4 bases at J, with 14 bases between. The germline gives CDR1 DFQATT, CDR2 SNEGSKA (reference sequence). CDR3 length equals 13 residues.

CDR3 in amino acids: CASWYRTNEKLFF. CDR3 DNA sequence: TGTGCCAGCTGGTACAGAACTAATGAAAAACTGTTTTTT. V usage is TRBV6-1 and J usage is TRBJ1-4; D gene uncertain. Germline CDR1 and CDR2: MNHNS and SASEGT. The CDR3 length is 13 residues. V was trimmed by 8 bases and J by 1 base, leaving 8 bases between them.

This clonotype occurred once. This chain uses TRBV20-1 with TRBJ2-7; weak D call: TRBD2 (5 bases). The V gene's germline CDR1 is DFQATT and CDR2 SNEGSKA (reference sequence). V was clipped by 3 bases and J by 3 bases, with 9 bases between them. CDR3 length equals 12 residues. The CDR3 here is CSASGKSYEQYF. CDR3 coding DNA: TGCAGTGCTAGCGGGAAAAGCTACGAGCAGTACTTC.

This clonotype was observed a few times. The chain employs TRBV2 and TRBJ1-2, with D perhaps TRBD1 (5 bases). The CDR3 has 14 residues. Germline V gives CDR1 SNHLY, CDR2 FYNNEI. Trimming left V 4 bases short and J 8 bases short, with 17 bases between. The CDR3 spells CASSGAGDRRGYTF. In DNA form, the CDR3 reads TGTGCCAGCAGTGGGGCGGGGGATCGACGAGGCTACACCTTC.

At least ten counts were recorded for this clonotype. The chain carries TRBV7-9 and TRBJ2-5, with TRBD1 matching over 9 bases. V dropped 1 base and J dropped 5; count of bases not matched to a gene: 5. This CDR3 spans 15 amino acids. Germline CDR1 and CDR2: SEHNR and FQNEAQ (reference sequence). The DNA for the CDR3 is TGTGCCAGCAGCTTAGGGGGACAGGGTATTGAGACCCAGTACTTC. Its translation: CASSLGGQGIETQYF.

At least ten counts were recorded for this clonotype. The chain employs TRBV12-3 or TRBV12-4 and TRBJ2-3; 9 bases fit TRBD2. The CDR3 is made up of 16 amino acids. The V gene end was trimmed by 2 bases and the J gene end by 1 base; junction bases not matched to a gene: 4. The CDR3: CASSLRAGGRTDTQYF. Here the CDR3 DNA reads TGTGCCAGCAGTTTAAGGGCGGGAGGGCGCACAGATACGCAGTATTTT.

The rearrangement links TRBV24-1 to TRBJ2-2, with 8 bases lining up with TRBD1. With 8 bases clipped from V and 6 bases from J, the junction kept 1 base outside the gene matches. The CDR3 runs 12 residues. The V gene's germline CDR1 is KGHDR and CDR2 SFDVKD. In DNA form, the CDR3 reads TGTGCCACCAACAGGGGGTCCGGGGAGCTGTTTTTT. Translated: CATNRGSGELFF.

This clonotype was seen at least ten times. The CDR3 DNA reads as TGTGCCAGCAGTCCACGACAGGGGGATGGCTACACCTTC. It specifies CASSPRQGDGYTF. The chain has TRBV18 and TRBJ1-2, with 9 bases aligning to TRBD1. This CDR3 region has 13 residues. With 8 bases clipped from V and 6 bases from J, the junction kept 7 bases outside the gene matches. CDR1 and CDR2 from the germline V gene are KGHSH and LQKENI. Full variable domain (remainder filled in from reference TRBV18 and TRBJ1-2): NAGVMQNPRHLVRRRGQEARLRCSPMKGHSHVYWYRQLPEEGLKFMVYLQKENIIDESGMPKERFSAEFPKEGPSILRIQQVVRGDSAAYFCASSPRQGDGYTFGSGTRLTVV.

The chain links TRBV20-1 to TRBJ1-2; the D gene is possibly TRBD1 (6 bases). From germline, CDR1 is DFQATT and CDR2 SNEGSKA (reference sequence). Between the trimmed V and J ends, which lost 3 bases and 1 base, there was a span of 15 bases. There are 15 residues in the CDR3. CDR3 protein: CSARDPGANNYGYTF. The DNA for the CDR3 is TGCAGTGCTAGGGACCCAGGGGCAAATAACTATGGCTACACCTTC.

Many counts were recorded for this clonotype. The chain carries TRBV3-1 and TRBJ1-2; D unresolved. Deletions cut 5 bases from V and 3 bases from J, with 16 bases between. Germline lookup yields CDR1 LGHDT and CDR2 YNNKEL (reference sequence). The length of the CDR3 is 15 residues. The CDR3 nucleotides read TGTGCCAGCAGCTCCCAAGGGTTGGAGGACTATGGCTACACCTTC. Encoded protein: CASSSQGLEDYGYTF.

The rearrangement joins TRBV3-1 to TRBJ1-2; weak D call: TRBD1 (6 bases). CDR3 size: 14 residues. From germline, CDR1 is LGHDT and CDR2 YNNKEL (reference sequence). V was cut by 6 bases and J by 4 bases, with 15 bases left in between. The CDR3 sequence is CASSKGGNLYGYTF. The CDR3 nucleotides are TGTGCCAGCAGTAAGGGGGGAAACCTCTATGGCTACACCTTC.

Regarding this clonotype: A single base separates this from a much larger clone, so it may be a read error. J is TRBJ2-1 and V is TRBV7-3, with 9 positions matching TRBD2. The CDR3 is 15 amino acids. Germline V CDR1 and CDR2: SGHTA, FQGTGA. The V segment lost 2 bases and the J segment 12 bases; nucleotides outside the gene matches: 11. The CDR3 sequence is CASSLEGGGDHGQFF. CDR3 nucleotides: TGTGCCAGCAGCTTAGAGGGCGGGGGGGATCATGGGCAGTTCTTC.

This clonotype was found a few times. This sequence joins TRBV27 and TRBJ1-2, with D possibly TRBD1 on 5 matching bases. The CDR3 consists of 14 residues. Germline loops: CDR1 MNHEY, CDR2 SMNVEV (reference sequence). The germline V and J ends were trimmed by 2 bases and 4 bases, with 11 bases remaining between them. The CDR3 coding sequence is TGTGCCAGCAGTTTAGGGGCCCCGGGCTATGGCTACACCTTC. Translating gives CASSLGAPGYGYTF.

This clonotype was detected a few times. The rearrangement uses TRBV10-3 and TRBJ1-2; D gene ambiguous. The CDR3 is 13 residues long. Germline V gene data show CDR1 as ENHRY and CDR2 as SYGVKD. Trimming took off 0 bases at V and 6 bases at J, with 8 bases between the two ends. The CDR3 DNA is TGTGCCATCAGTGAGTCGGGTTCGGATGGCTACACCTTC. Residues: CAISESGSDGYTF.

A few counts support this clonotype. This chain's CDR3 is CSVESSGISNEQFF. The DNA for the CDR3 is TGCAGCGTTGAGAGTAGCGGGATCAGTAATGAGCAGTTCTTC. The chain carries TRBV29-1 and TRBJ2-1; 8 bases line up with TRBD2. This CDR3 contains 14 residues. V was pared by 3 bases and J by 7 bases, with 8 bases of the junction left unmatched. Germline loops: CDR1 SQVTM, CDR2 ANQGSEA.

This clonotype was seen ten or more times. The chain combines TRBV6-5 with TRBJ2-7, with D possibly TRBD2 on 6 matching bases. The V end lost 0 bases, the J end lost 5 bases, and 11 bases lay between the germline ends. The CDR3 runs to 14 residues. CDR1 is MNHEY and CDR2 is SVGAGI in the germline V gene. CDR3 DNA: TGTGCCAGCAGTTACTCCGGGGGACCTGACGAGCAGTACTTC. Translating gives CASSYSGGPDEQYF.

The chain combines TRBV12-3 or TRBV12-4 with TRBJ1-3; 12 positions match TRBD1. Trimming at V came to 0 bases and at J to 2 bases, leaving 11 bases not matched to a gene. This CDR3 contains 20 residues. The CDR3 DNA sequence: TGTGCCAGCAGTTTAGCTCCGGGACAGGGGGCAGGAATTGCTGGAAACACCATATATTTT. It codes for CASSLAPGQGAGIAGNTIYF.

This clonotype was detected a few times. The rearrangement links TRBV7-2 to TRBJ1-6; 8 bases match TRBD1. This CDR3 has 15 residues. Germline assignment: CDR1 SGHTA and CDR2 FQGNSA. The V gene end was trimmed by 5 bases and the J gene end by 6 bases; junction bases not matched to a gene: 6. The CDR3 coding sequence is TGTGCCAGCAGCAGACAGGGGTTTAGTAATTCACCCCTCCACTTT. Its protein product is CASSRQGFSNSPLHF.

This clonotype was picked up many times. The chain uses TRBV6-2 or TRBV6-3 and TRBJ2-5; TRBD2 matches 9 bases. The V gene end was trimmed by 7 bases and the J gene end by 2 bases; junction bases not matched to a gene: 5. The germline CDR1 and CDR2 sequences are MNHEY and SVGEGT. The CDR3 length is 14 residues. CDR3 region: CASKPTSGQETQYF. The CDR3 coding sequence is TGTGCCAGCAAACCGACTAGCGGACAAGAGACCCAGTACTTC.

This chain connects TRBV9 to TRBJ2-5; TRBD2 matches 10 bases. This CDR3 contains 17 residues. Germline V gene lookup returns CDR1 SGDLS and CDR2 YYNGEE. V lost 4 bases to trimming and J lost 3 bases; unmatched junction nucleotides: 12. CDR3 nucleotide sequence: TGTGCCAGCAGCTCAAGGGGCGGTCTAGCGGGGGAAGAGACCCAGTACTTC. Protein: CASSSRGGLAGEETQYF.